A single sample is the source of the 10 T cell receptor beta chains below, sequenced in a study of identical twins. MiXCR was run by TCRdb on the 5' RACE reads, yielding one entry per CDR3 protein. The sample holds about 240,000 distinct CDR3 sequences, roughly a tenth seen once. Sequencing was carried out using memory T cells sorted from blood. The receptors derive from a man aged 50 to 59 in good health.

The chain employs TRBV9 and TRBJ2-3, with TRBD1 matching 7 bases. The CDR3 consists of 15 residues. J lost 0 bases, V lost 2 bases, and 3 bases had no gene match. Germline CDR1 is SGDLS and CDR2 is YYNGEE. The CDR3 protein is CASSVGTVSTDTQYF. CDR3 nucleotide sequence: TGTGCCAGCAGCGTCGGGACAGTCAGCACAGATACGCAGTATTTT.

The table lists this clonotype with many counts. The J gene is TRBJ2-1, the V gene TRBV20-1, with TRBD2 matching over 11 bases. Germline CDR1 DFQATT, CDR2 SNEGSKA (reference sequence). The CDR3 spans 18 residues. With 5 bases clipped from V and 0 bases from J, the junction kept 12 bases outside the gene matches. CDR3 DNA: TGCAGTGCTCTCCTGACTAGCGGGGTCTCGAGCTCCTACAATGAGCAGTTCTTC. Amino acid sequence: CSALLTSGVSSSYNEQFF.

This clonotype was observed a few times. This chain links TRBV18 with TRBJ2-1, with 13 bases matching TRBD2. CDR1 is KGHSH, CDR2 LQKENI, per germline. The CDR3 loop spans 17 amino acids. V lost 1 base to trimming and J lost 6 bases; unmatched junction nucleotides: 6. CDR3 amino acids: CASSPQGLAGVSNEQFF. The CDR3 nucleotides are TGTGCCAGCTCACCACAAGGACTAGCGGGAGTGAGCAATGAGCAGTTCTTC.

Ten or more counts support this clonotype. The genes are TRBV4-1 and TRBJ2-5; TRBD2 aligns across 10 bases. Germline V gene data show CDR1 as MGHRA and CDR2 as YSYEKL. This CDR3 has 18 residues. Trimming cost V 2 bases and J 5 bases; bases outside gene matches: 14. CDR3 region: CASSQLFMKREGPETQYF. The CDR3 nucleotides are TGCGCCAGCAGCCAATTGTTTATGAAGCGGGAGGGCCCGGAGACCCAGTACTTC.

Of note for this clonotype: This likely comes from a read error, as the CDR3 has no conserved phenylalanine or tryptophan at its end. The chain combines TRBV9 with TRBJ2-5; no clear D. V gave up 2 bases and J gave up 8 bases, with 19 bases separating them. Per the germline V gene, CDR1 is SGDLS and CDR2 is YYNGEE. The CDR3 covers 15 residues. This CDR3 reads CASSVADIGFGTQYS. The CDR3 DNA is TGTGCCAGCAGCGTTGCGGATATCGGGTTCGGCACCCAGTACTCC.

This clonotype appeared many times. The V and J genes are TRBV10-3 and TRBJ2-5; either TRBD1 or TRBD2 may supply D (6 bases each). The germline CDR1 and CDR2 sequences are ENHRY and SYGVKD. The CDR3 loop spans 14 amino acids. V lost 3 bases to trimming and J lost 3 bases, with 11 bases between them. CDR3 loop: CAISEVGGKETQYF. CDR3 DNA: TGTGCCATCAGTGAAGTGGGGGGCAAAGAGACCCAGTACTTC.

This clonotype was counted between two and nine times. V and J are TRBV20-1 and TRBJ1-2; a weak D match, TRBD1 (5 bases). Trimming took off 3 bases at V and 6 bases at J, with 17 bases between the two ends. The CDR3 loop spans 14 amino acids. Per germline, CDR1 DFQATT and CDR2 SNEGSKA (reference sequence). The CDR3: CSASGGGALDGYTF. For the CDR3, the DNA is TGCAGTGCTAGCGGTGGGGGAGCGTTAGATGGCTACACCTTC.

This clonotype was recorded many times. The chain has TRBV11-2 and TRBJ2-2; D is tentatively TRBD1 or TRBD2 (5 bases each). Trimming removed 7 bases from V and 1 base from J, with 13 bases in between. This CDR3 is 15 amino acids long. Germline CDR1 SGHAT, CDR2 FQNNGV. The CDR3 DNA is TGTGCCAGCACACATGGGACGGAGAACACCGGGGAGCTGTTTTTT. As protein: CASTHGTENTGELFF.

The chain couples TRBV20-1 to TRBJ2-3; maybe TRBD2 (6 bases). The germline V and J ends were trimmed by 3 bases and 2 bases, with 12 bases remaining between them. Germline CDR1 is DFQATT and CDR2 is SNEGSKA (reference sequence). This CDR3 contains 14 residues. The CDR3 nucleotides read TGCAGTGCTAGGTCGGAGGGCTACACAGATACGCAGTATTTT. This translates into CSARSEGYTDTQYF.

Many counts were recorded for this clonotype. The chain links TRBV3-1 to TRBJ2-1, with TRBD2 identical over 9 bases. V was clipped by 4 bases and J by 10 bases; unmatched bases: 14. The germline V gene encodes CDR1 LGHDT and CDR2 YNNKEL (reference sequence). The CDR3 runs 16 residues. For the CDR3, the DNA is TGTGCCAGCAGCCCCTGGGCGGCGGGGGGGGGCGTCGAGCAGTTCTTC. Its translation is CASSPWAAGGGVEQFF.